The 19 T cell receptor beta chains listed next were all sequenced from one sample in a study of radiotherapy plus CTLA-4 blockade in lung cancer. This table comes from immunoSEQ multiplex PCR, and its TCRdb copy is limited to in-frame clones, with some not included. The table has some 94,000 clones, around 83% seen once. Sequencing was performed on peripheral blood, taken from a patient treated with radiotherapy plus ipilimumab. These receptors all come from a human donor with non-small cell lung cancer that progressed on radiotherapy plus ipilimumab.

CDR3 DNA sequence: TGTGCCAGCAGGAACGACAGGGACTATGGCTACACCTTC. It is translated as CASRNDRDYGYTF. The rearrangement uses TRBV6-1 and TRBJ1-2; 7 nucleotides match TRBD1. Germline V CDR1 and CDR2: MNHNS, SASEGT. This CDR3 contains 13 residues. Trimming took 6 bases from V and 3 from J; bases not matched to a gene: 4.

With regard to this clone: A read error may produce the germline difference seen at one junction end. The same CDR3 can be traced to other DNA sequences in this sample. J is TRBJ1-5 and V is TRBV2, with D unresolved. The CDR3 contains 14 residues. CDR1 and CDR2 (germline): SNHLY, FYNNEI. Here the CDR3 reads CASSGGSSNQPQHF. The CDR3 nucleotides are TGTGCCAGCAGTGGAGGGAGTAGCAACCAGCCCCAGCATTTT.

V and J are TRBV15 and TRBJ2-7; possible D gene TRBD1, 5 bases. Deletions cut 1 base from V and 3 bases from J, with 10 bases between. This CDR3 is built from 14 residues. CDR1 is LNHNV and CDR2 is YYDKDF in the germline V gene (reference sequence). The CDR3 loop reads CATSRVPRGYEQYV. Written as DNA, the CDR3 is TGTGCCACCAGCAGAGTCCCTAGGGGCTACGAGCAGTACGTC.

This rearrangement joins TRBV29-1 to TRBJ1-5, with TRBD1 matching over 8 bases. Germline CDR1 is SQVTM and CDR2 is ANQGSEA. Trimming removed 0 bases from V and 1 base from J; junction bases left unmatched: 11. The CDR3 has 18 amino acids. Here the CDR3 DNA reads TGCAGCGTTGAAGATTTAGGGCAGGGGGCTTCAAGCAATCAGCCCCAGCATTTT. Protein product: CSVEDLGQGASSNQPQHF.

The gene calls are TRBV25-1 and TRBJ2-7; 7 bases align to TRBD1. The CDR3 extends over 13 amino acids. J lost 3 bases, V lost 6 bases, and 5 bases had no gene match. The germline CDR1 and CDR2 sequences are MGHDK and SYGVNS. The CDR3 reads CASREQGSYEQYF. DNA for the CDR3: TGTGCCAGCAGAGAACAGGGGAGCTACGAGCAGTACTTC.

The chain links TRBV4-1 to TRBJ1-4, with 8 bases fitting TRBD1. The germline V gene encodes CDR1 MGHRA and CDR2 YSYEKL. This CDR3 is built from 17 residues. V lost 1 base and J lost 8; bases outside the gene matches: 12. CDR3 amino acids: CASSQVPGQAAREKLFF. The CDR3 nucleotides are TGCGCCAGCAGCCAAGTCCCGGGACAGGCCGCACGGGAAAAACTGTTTTTT.

The chain employs TRBV15 and TRBJ1-2; D unclear. V was clipped by 0 bases and J by 4 bases, with 15 bases between them. The CDR3 spans 16 residues. Germline V lookup: CDR1 LNHNV, CDR2 YYDKDF (reference sequence). The CDR3 protein is CATSRELGSLTYGYTF. The CDR3 DNA reads as TGTGCCACCAGCAGAGAGCTGGGCAGCCTGACCTATGGCTACACCTTC.

The chain combines TRBV5-1 with TRBJ1-1, with 7 bases fitting TRBD1. Per germline, CDR1 SGHRS and CDR2 YFSETQ. The CDR3 consists of 14 residues. J lost 5 bases, V lost 3 bases, and 7 bases had no gene match. The CDR3 loop reads CASSSTGTRTEAFF. For the CDR3, the DNA is TGCGCCAGCAGCTCGACAGGGACCCGAACTGAAGCTTTCTTT. The full variable domain, its missing parts supplied by reference TRBV5-1 and TRBJ1-1, is KAGVTQTPRYLIKTRGQQVTLSCSPISGHRSVSWYQQTPGQGLQFLFEYFSETQRNKGNFPGRFSGRQFSNSRSEMNVSTLELGDSALYLCASSSTGTRTEAFFGQGTRLTVV.

V usage is TRBV2 and J usage is TRBJ2-3; TRBD2 agrees at 12 bases. The J segment lost 5 bases and the V segment lost 3 bases, leaving 6 bases of the junction unmatched. This CDR3 has 16 amino acids. CDR1 SNHLY and CDR2 FYNNEI come from the germline V gene. The DNA for the CDR3 is TGTGCCAGCAGTGAGGGACTAGCGGGTCCGGTAGATACGCAGTATTTT. It is translated as CASSEGLAGPVDTQYF. Full variable domain (missing parts from reference TRBV2 and TRBJ2-3): EPEVTQTPSHQVTQMGQEVILRCVPISNHLYFYWYRQILGQKVEFLVSFYNNEISEKSEIFDDQFSVERPDGSNFTLKIRSTKLEDSAMYFCASSEGLAGPVDTQYFGPGTRLTVL.

V and J are TRBV27 and TRBJ2-3; 14 nucleotides line up with TRBD2. The V gene end was trimmed by 3 bases and the J gene end by 4 bases; junction bases not matched to a gene: 6. The CDR3 has 17 amino acids. Germline V gives CDR1 MNHEY, CDR2 SMNVEV (reference sequence). This CDR3 reads CASSLLSTSGRADTQYF. CDR3 bases: TGTGCCAGCAGTTTGTTATCGACTAGCGGGAGGGCAGATACGCAGTATTTT.

CDR3 nucleotide sequence: TGTGCCAGCAGCCTGGGGACTAGCGGGAGGAATTTGTACAATGAGCAGTTCTTC. It codes for CASSLGTSGRNLYNEQFF. This chain connects TRBV7-2 to TRBJ2-1; 15 nucleotides align to TRBD2. After removal of 5 bases from V and 4 bases from J, the junction contained 9 bases not matched to a gene. Germline V lookup: CDR1 SGHTA, CDR2 FQGNSA. This CDR3 is 18 amino acids long. The variable domain in full, completed from reference TRBV7-2 and TRBJ2-1, reads GAGVSQSPSNKVTEKGKDVELRCDPISGHTALYWYRQSLGQGLEFLIYFQGNSAPDKSGLPSDRFSAERTGGSVSTLTIQRTQQEDSAVYLCASSLGTSGRNLYNEQFFGPGTRLTVL.

The chain combines TRBV5-1 with TRBJ1-4; D not resolved. Germline CDR1 SGHRS, CDR2 YFSETQ. The CDR3 totals 15 residues. Trimming shortened V by 2 bases and J by 6 bases, and 14 bases separated the two germline ends. CDR3 coding DNA: TGCGCCAGCAGCTTTAAGTTCGGGAAGGATGAAAAACTGTTTTTT. Translation gives CASSFKFGKDEKLFF. Filled out from reference TRBV5-1 and TRBJ1-4, the complete variable domain reads KAGVTQTPRYLIKTRGQQVTLSCSPISGHRSVSWYQQTPGQGLQFLFEYFSETQRNKGNFPGRFSGRQFSNSRSEMNVSTLELGDSALYLCASSFKFGKDEKLFFGSGTQLSVL.

The chain is built from TRBV29-1 and TRBJ1-2, with D tentatively TRBD1 (6 bases). The CDR3 consists of 16 residues. V lost 3 bases and J 5 bases, leaving 22 bases between the germline ends. Per the germline V gene, CDR1 is SQVTM and CDR2 is ANQGSEA. The CDR3 region has the DNA TGCAGCGTTGATGGTTGGGCGGAGGGGGGGAGGTATGGCTACACCTTC. Its translation is CSVDGWAEGGRYGYTF.

The genes are TRBV5-1 and TRBJ2-2; D unresolved. The CDR3 consists of 14 residues. V lost 2 bases and J 8 bases, leaving 13 bases between the germline ends. The germline CDR1 and CDR2 sequences are SGHRS and YFSETQ. CDR3 residues: CASSLKSTDGELFF. CDR3 DNA sequence: TGCGCCAGCAGCTTAAAGTCGACGGATGGGGAGCTGTTTTTT.

This clone was seen a single time. The V gene is TRBV19, the J gene TRBJ2-5, with 11 nucleotides matching TRBD1. Looked up from germline, CDR1 is LNHDA and CDR2 is SQIVND (reference sequence). The ends lost 6 bases at V and 1 base at J; junction bases unmatched: 7. The length of the CDR3 is 16 residues. Here the CDR3 reads CASSPGTGGFQETQYF. The DNA for the CDR3 is TGTGCCAGTAGCCCCGGGACAGGGGGGTTCCAAGAGACCCAGTACTTC. Complete variable domain (other parts from reference TRBV19 and TRBJ2-5): DGGITQSPKYLFRKEGQNVTLSCEQNLNHDAMYWYRQDPGQGLRLIYYSQIVNDFQKGDIAEGYSVSREKKESFPLTVTSAQKNPTAFYLCASSPGTGGFQETQYFGPGTRLLVL.

As to this clone: Other DNA sequences from this sample encode an identical CDR3 as well. The gene calls are TRBV19 and TRBJ2-3; 14 nucleotides line up with TRBD2. From germline, CDR1 is LNHDA and CDR2 SQIVND (reference sequence). V gave up 6 bases and J gave up 1 base; unmatched junction bases: 9. The CDR3 consists of 18 residues. In nucleotides, the CDR3 is TGTGCCAGTAGCCGGGGACTAGCGGGAGTTGGTGGCACAGATACGCAGTATTTT. This gives the protein CASSRGLAGVGGTDTQYF.

The chain employs TRBV19 and TRBJ2-7, with D possibly being TRBD1 (6 bases). CDR1 LNHDA and CDR2 SQIVND come from the germline V gene (reference sequence). Trimming left V 3 bases short and J 0 bases short, with 12 bases between. The CDR3 is 15 residues long. DNA for the CDR3: TGTGCCAGTAGTATGGGGGCCCTAGACTCCTACGAGCAGTACTTC. It is translated as CASSMGALDSYEQYF.

The chain has TRBV28 and TRBJ2-5; maybe TRBD1 (6 bases). This CDR3 spans 14 amino acids. V was cut by 6 bases and J by 1 base, with 12 bases left in between. Germline values: CDR1 MDHEN, CDR2 SYDVKM. The CDR3 reads CASRTTGSQETQYF. CDR3 nucleotides: TGTGCCAGCAGGACGACAGGAAGCCAAGAGACCCAGTACTTC.

The chain is built from TRBV7-9 and TRBJ2-7, with no clear D. Germline CDR1 is SEHNR and CDR2 is FQNEAQ (reference sequence). V was trimmed by 6 bases and J by 3 bases, leaving 15 bases between them. The CDR3 has 14 residues. The CDR3 sequence is CASSLIGRNYEQYF. The CDR3 bases are TGTGCCAGCAGTTTGATAGGACGGAACTACGAGCAGTACTTC.